This TCR beta chain derives from a study of blood T cells in healthy people across ages (dated by TCRdb to the mid-2010s). At the level of the whole study: Template switching captured roughly one uniquely barcoded TCR beta cDNA molecule per two T cells in model experiments. Age-related changes in TCR beta repertoire diversity were measured in the study by deep sequencing normalized with unique cDNA molecular identifiers. The donors were divided into four age groups: young (average about 15 years), middle-aged (almost 40), aged (approximately 62) and long-lived (roughly 88). To avoid experimental bias, donors of different ages were spread randomly across the sequencing lanes. For two donors (one aged 18 to 30 and one aged 80 or older), the study analyzed two additional independent replicas of 1 million unique cDNA reads from the same blood draw. The full study reports these points: Total diversity estimates from one million sequenced T cells were considered lower bounds and underestimates. As age increased, observed TCR beta diversity per million T cells dropped in a roughly linear way, and a significant reduction was already evident by age about 40. A strong correlation was found between observed TCR beta diversity and the percentage of naive T cells measured by flow cytometry. Compared with the aged group, the long-lived group had more naive CD4+ T cells, fewer expanded clones and increased TCR diversity, suggesting age selection. Bulk unsorted PBMC profiling prevented conclusive comparison of naive and antigen-experienced compartments. The CMV infection status of donors was not known, potentially confounding age-related changes in expanded clonotypes.

Donors were approximately 42 systemically healthy Caucasian individuals from Russia aged about 6 to 100 years. Each donor gave approximately 9.3 milliliters of peripheral blood, collected into EDTA-treated Vacutainer tubes. Ficoll-Paque density-gradient centrifugation was used to isolate PBMCs, with at least 7 million per sample. Trizol reagent was used to extract total RNA from the PBMCs, yielding at least 6 micrograms per sample. Naive CD45RAhigh/CD27high T cell percentages were measured by flow cytometry on a PBMC aliquot from every donor. Libraries were made using 5' RACE. TCRdb lists the instrument as Illumina HiSeq 2500. A second roughly 7 to 12 cycle PCR used a sample-barcoded 5' primer and a J-beta primer mix. Each TCR beta cDNA molecule received a unique molecular identifier from a template-switch 5' adaptor carrying 12 random nucleotides. Each sample yielded at least 2.5 million CDR3-containing paired-end reads. All of the RNA was converted into first-strand cDNA using the Mint cDNA synthesis kit, with a TRBC-specific oligonucleotide serving as the primer. All cDNA was treated with uracil-DNA glycosylase and then went through a first 18-cycle PCR with the universal primers M1SS and BC2_uni_R. As for how the authors treated the data: For normalization, 1 million high-quality reads, each with a distinct molecular identifier, were randomly selected from each sample. Reads sharing molecular identifiers were discarded rather than binned into consensus sequences. MiTCR, set to a Q25 quality threshold and the strictest error-elimination algorithm, was used for CDR3 identification, clonotype clustering and error correction. A nonparametric unseen species model with Euler transformation was used to estimate lower-bound total TCR beta diversity. In TCRdb, the public reads were trimmed at Q25 with fastp and aligned with MiXCR, with productive beta chains retained. Rows are combined by CDR3 protein, so each entry shows the most common genes and DNA. The V and J calls follow TCRdb's processing rather than the paper's. This sample has about 760,000 distinct CDR3 sequences in its table, and roughly three fifths of those were observed once. The ten largest clones represent roughly 24% of the sample.

The CDR3 sequence holds 14 residues, the cysteine and phenylalanine included. The sequence is cut down to CDR3 DNA, 42 bases in frame from base 1. Between the V and J ends, shortened by 2 bases and 7 bases respectively, the junction contains 15 bases. CDR1 and CDR2 were assigned from the germline V gene as SGHRS and YFSETQ. Comment on this clonotype: Its specific antigen is unknown. Qualities for individual bases were not recorded, and no much larger clone is one base off.

The chain is made from TRBV5-1 and TRBJ1-1; a confident D gene designation cannot be given. The receptor comes from a man between 40 and 49 years old in good health. Sequenced material: blood. The base sequence is TGCGCCAGCAGCTTACAGAACCAGGAGGTTGAAGCTTTCTTT. Its protein reads: CASSLQNQEVEAFF.